Sequencing of this T cell receptor beta chain was carried out in a study of early T cells in non-severe SARS-CoV-2 infection. Study overall: Sequencing targeted bulk RNA from unsorted whole blood, leaving chains unpaired. Broader study findings: CD4 and private specificities were missed by VDJdb matching, which favored anti-spike CD8 responses.

Each cDNA molecule carried a unique molecular identifier. A single record per CDR3 protein comes from TCRdb applying MiXCR to the 5' RACE reads. The sample records just under 90,000 distinct CDR3 sequences, around 15% being singletons. This clonotype was recorded once. Its target is unknown. The CDR3 totals 15 residues. Trimming removed 3 bases at V and 0 bases at J, with 13 bases between. Germline CDR1 SGHRS, CDR2 YFSETQ. What was sequenced was whole blood. The sequence was obtained from an adult who was a healthcare worker with PCR-confirmed SARS-CoV-2 infection or an uninfected control (not recorded which). The chain couples TRBV5-1 to TRBJ2-7; D unclear. The CDR3 sequence is CASSSRATPSYEQYF. The CDR3 DNA reads as TGCGCCAGCAGCTCCCGGGCCACCCCCTCCTACGAGCAGTACTTC.